This T cell receptor (beta chain) was recovered during a study of blood T cell repertoires in COVID-19. Background on the study: Samples came from the United States, Italy and Spain, spanning acute and convalescent COVID-19.

Profiled with immunoSEQ multiplex PCR; TCRdb holds only in-frame clones, not every one. In the table there are about 250,000 clones, 85% to 90% of which are singletons. This clone has only a few counts. The CDR3 sequence is 14 residues long. The V end lost 5 bases, the J end lost 2 bases, and 13 bases lay between the germline ends. Germline CDR1 reads SGHTA; CDR2 reads FQGNSA. The chain recombines TRBV7-2 with TRBJ2-7, with TRBD1 as a possible D gene (6 bases). Material for sequencing was PBMCs or T cells enriched from blood (not recorded which). The TCR comes from a middle-aged man who had recovered from COVID-19. This CDR3 reads CASSPIQGPYEQYF. CDR3 DNA: TGTGCCAGCAGCCCCATACAGGGTCCCTACGAGCAGTACTTC.